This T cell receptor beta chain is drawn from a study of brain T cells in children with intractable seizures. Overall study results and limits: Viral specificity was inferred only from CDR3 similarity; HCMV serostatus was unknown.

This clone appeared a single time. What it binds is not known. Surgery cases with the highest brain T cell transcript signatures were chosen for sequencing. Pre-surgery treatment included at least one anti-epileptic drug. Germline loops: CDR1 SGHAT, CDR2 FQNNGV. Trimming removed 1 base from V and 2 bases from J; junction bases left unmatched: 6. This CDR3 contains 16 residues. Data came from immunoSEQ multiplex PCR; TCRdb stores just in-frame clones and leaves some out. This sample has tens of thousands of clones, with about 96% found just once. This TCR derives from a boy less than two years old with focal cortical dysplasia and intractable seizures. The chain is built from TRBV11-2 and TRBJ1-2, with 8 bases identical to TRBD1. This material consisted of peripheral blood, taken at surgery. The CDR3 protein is CASSLGGGQVNYGYTF. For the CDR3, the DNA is TGTGCCAGCAGCTTAGGGGGGGGACAGGTGAACTATGGCTACACCTTC.